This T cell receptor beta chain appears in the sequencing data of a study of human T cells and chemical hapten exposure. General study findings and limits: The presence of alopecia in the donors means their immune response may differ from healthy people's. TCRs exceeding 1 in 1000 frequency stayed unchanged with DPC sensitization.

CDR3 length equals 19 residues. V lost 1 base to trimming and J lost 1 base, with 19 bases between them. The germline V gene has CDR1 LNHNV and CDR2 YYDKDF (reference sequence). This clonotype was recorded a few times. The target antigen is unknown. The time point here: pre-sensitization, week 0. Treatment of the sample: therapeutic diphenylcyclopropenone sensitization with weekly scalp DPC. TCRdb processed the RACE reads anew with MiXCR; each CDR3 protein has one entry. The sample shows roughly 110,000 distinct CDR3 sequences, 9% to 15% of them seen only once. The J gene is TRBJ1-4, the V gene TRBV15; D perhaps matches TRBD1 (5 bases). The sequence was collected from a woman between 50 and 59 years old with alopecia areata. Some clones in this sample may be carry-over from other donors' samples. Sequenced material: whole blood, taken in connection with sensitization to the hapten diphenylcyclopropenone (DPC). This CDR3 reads CATSRGLSGTGLTNEKLFF. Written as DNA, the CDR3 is TGTGCCACCAGCAGAGGTCTTTCAGGGACCGGCTTAACTAATGAAAAACTGTTTTTT.